This T cell receptor beta chain was obtained from a study of blood T cell repertoires in COVID-19. Across the study: Sites in the United States, Italy and Spain provided acute and convalescent COVID-19 samples. PBMCs, B-cell-depleted T cells, or T cells provided the cDNA or gDNA that made up the material.

CDR3 length: 13 residues. Germline CDR1 reads LGHNT; CDR2 reads FRNRAP. V was pared by 5 bases and J by 4 bases, with 11 bases between. Original processing notes: Nucleated cell number was recorded as an estimate derived from reference gene primer amplification. Measured with immunoSEQ multiplex PCR; TCRdb has only the in-frame clones, and not every one. V and J calls and clone size are copied from that table; D and trimming were computed from the DNA. The sample contains approximately 67,000 clones, 85% to 90% of which appear only once. The sample comprised peripheral blood. This sequence was found in a man aged 45 to 65 with active COVID-19. The V and J genes are TRBV12-5 and TRBJ2-5; a weak D match, TRBD1 (7 bases). The CDR3 DNA is TGTGCTAGTGGTGCAGGGGGAGGAGAGACCCAGTACTTC. Its protein product is CASGAGGGETQYF.